The T cell receptor (beta chain) described here comes from a study of blood T cell repertoires in COVID-19. Study details: PBMCs, B-cell-depleted T cells, or T cells were the source of the cDNA or gDNA that made up the material.

Allocation to cohorts depended on clinical history reported by the participants. Clones were sequenced by immunoSEQ multiplex PCR, and TCRdb holds only the in-frame ones, with some missing. The top ten hold under 6.5% of the sample, which has some 260,000 clones, about 85% seen once. V was shortened by 4 bases and J by 0 bases, with 22 bases between the two germline ends. This CDR3 contains 19 residues. In germline, CDR1 is MGHRA, CDR2 YSYEKL. The receptor comes from a woman aged 25 to 39 with acute COVID-19. Input material: PBMCs or T cells enriched from blood (not recorded which). The chain joins TRBV4-1 to TRBJ2-1; weak D call: TRBD1 (6 bases). The CDR3 region is CASSRQEGVDRPSYNEQFF. CDR3 sequence (DNA): TGCGCCAGCAGCCGCCAAGAGGGGGTTGACCGTCCCTCCTACAATGAGCAGTTCTTC.